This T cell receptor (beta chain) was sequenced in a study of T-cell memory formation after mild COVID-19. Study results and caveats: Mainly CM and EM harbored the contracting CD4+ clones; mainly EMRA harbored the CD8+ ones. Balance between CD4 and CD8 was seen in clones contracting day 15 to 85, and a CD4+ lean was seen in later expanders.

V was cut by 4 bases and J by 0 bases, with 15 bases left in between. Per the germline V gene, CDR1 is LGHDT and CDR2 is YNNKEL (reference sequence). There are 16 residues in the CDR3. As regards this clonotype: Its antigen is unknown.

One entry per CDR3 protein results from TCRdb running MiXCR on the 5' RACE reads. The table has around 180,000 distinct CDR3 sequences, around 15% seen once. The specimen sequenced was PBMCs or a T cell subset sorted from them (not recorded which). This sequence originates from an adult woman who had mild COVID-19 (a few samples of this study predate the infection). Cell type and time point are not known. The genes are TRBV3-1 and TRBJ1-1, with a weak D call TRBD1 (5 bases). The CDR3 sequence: CASSLSMGTMNTEAFF. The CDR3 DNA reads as TGTGCCAGCAGCCTATCAATGGGGACCATGAACACTGAAGCTTTCTTT.